This TCR beta chain was identified in a study of glioma-infiltrating T cells after dendritic cell vaccination. The wider study: Patients received autologous tumor lysate-pulsed dendritic cell vaccination between 2003 and 2012. At biweekly intervals, patients got three intradermal dendritic cell vaccine injections.

Study-wide results and limits: Higher TCR clonality did not directly relate to longer survival.

Time point defined: after dendritic cell vaccination, including at tumor progression/relapse. Fresh-frozen tumor tissue and more than two years of survival data were available for all. Here immunoSEQ multiplex PCR was the method, and the copy in TCRdb shows in-frame clones only, minus some. The sample lists about 25,000 clones, under 90% seen once, with about 3.2% in the top ten. Note on this clone: Its antigen is currently unknown.

The sequence came from a human donor with glioblastoma. The sample consisted of blood, taken after dendritic cell vaccination.

The CDR3 DNA follows: TGTGCCAGCAGCTTTGAACAGCAAGAGACCCAGTACTTC. This gives the protein CASSFEQQETQYF. The gene calls are TRBV7-9 and TRBJ2-5; no clear D gene. This CDR3 region has 13 residues. Trimming pared 3 bases from V and 2 bases from J, leaving 7 bases between. Germline CDR1 and CDR2: SEHNR and FQNEAQ (reference sequence).